A selection of T cell receptor beta chains follows, all from one sample in a study of OX40 agonist ivuxolimab in advanced cancers. Repertoires were generated with immunoSEQ multiplex PCR, while TCRdb's copy carries only in-frame clones and drops some. Among roughly 61,000 clones listed, roughly nine tenths were seen once. The material was CD4+ or CD8+ T cells sorted from blood, obtained in a trial of the OX40 agonist ivuxolimab. Receptors originate from an adult with an advanced solid tumor such as melanoma, head and neck, liver or kidney cancer. Each CDR3 is given with its conserved first and last residue. The D gene is left open where the match is weak. Not all rows give a size; the values are once, few, many and, for expanded clones, a class.

v_call	j_call	d_call	clone_size	cdr3_aa	cdr3_nt
TRBV5-4	TRBJ1-6	.	few	CASSLRTDSKSPLHF	TGTGCCAGCAGCTTAAGGACAGACTCAAAATCACCCCTCCACTTT
TRBV10-2	TRBJ2-7	.	once	CASSDYRKFVYEQYF	TGCGCCAGCAGTGATTACAGGAAATTTGTCTACGAGCAGTACTTC
TRBV4-1	TRBJ1-4	TRBD1	.	CASTRTGPNEKLFF	TGCGCCAGCACCCGGACAGGACCTAATGAAAAACTGTTTTTT
TRBV7-9	TRBJ2-5	TRBD1	.	CASSLGRGHETQYF	TGTGCCAGCAGCTTAGGAAGGGGGCACGAGACCCAGTACTTC
TRBV6-1	TRBJ1-2	.	few	CASSEMTTNYGYTF	TGTGCCAGCAGTGAAATGACAACTAACTATGGCTACACCTTC
TRBV27	TRBJ1-6	TRBD1	few	CASSLSIPPTGPLHF	TGTGCCAGCAGTTTATCGATCCCCCCGACAGGGCCCCTCCACTTT
TRBV14	TRBJ2-3	.	.	CASSPTGSSTDTQYF	TGTGCCAGCAGCCCGACAGGCAGTAGCACAGATACGCAGTATTTT
TRBV10-1	TRBJ2-1	TRBD1	.	CASRPGQGAGEQFF	TGCGCCAGCAGACCGGGACAGGGAGCGGGTGAGCAGTTCTTC
TRBV7-8	TRBJ1-2	TRBD1	.	CASSPQGAGNYGYTF	TGTGCCAGCAGCCCCCAGGGGGCAGGCAACTATGGCTACACCTTC
TRBV4-1	TRBJ2-3	.	.	CASSGTASTDTQYF	TGCGCCAGCAGCGGGACGGCTAGCACAGATACGCAGTATTTT
TRBV6-6	TRBJ1-2	.	few	CASSADGGIRGYGYTF	TGTGCCAGCAGTGCCGATGGGGGAATTCGTGGCTATGGCTACACCTTC
TRBV6-5	TRBJ2-1	TRBD2	.	CASSYPAGLGGEQFF	TGTGCCAGCAGTTACCCGGCGGGACTAGGCGGTGAGCAGTTCTTC
TRBV6-1	TRBJ2-3	.	.	CASRTGEITDTQYF	TGTGCCAGCAGGACGGGAGAAATCACAGATACGCAGTATTTT
TRBV5-4	TRBJ2-3	TRBD2	.	CASSRSGGGNTQYF	TGTGCCAGCAGCAGGTCGGGGGGAGGAAATACGCAGTATTTT
TRBV19	TRBJ1-5	TRBD1	.	CASSARGQGDQPQHF	TGTGCCAGTAGTGCCCGAGGACAGGGAGATCAGCCCCAGCATTTT
TRBV7-6	TRBJ2-7	.	.	CASSLAGGRNEQYF	TGTGCCAGCAGCTTAGCCGGAGGGAGAAACGAGCAGTACTTC
TRBV6-6	TRBJ1-6	TRBD1	.	CASRGTGGDNSPLHF	TGTGCCAGCAGGGGGACAGGGGGTGATAATTCACCCCTCCACTTT
TRBV10-1	TRBJ2-3	.	.	CASSEGHIYDTDTQYF	TGCGCCAGCAGTGAGGGGCATATCTACGACACAGATACGCAGTATTTT
TRBV11-1	TRBJ2-3	.	.	CASSLLMTDTQYF	TGTGCCAGCAGCTTACTGATGACGGATACGCAGTATTTT
TRBV10-3	TRBJ1-2	.	once	CAISESSGNYGYTF	TGTGCCATCAGTGAGTCGTCTGGTAACTATGGCTACACCTTC
TRBV21-1	TRBJ1-2	.	.	CASSKDRQYYGYTF	TGTGCCAGCAGCAAAGACCGGCAGTACTATGGCTACACCTTC
TRBV5-4	TRBJ2-5	TRBD2	.	CASSLVGTRAVETQYF	TGTGCCAGCAGCTTGGTCGGGACTAGGGCCGTAGAGACCCAGTACTTC
TRBV6-1	TRBJ2-6	.	.	CAGHRAGANVLTF	TGTGCCGGACACAGGGCCGGGGCCAACGTCCTGACTTTC
TRBV5-5	TRBJ1-2	.	.	CASSLSGGGGGSYGYTF	TGTGCCAGCAGCTTGAGTGGGGGAGGAGGTGGGTCCTATGGCTACACCTTC
TRBV11-3	TRBJ2-2	TRBD2	.	CASSFSGTRTGELFF	TGTGCCAGCAGCTTTTCTGGGACTAGGACCGGGGAGCTGTTTTTT
TRBV6-6	TRBJ2-7	.	.	CASSPRDYEQYF	TGTGCCAGCAGCCCCAGGGACTACGAGCAGTACTTC
TRBV14	TRBJ1-2	.	few	CASSQDGRVYYGYTF	TGTGCCAGCAGCCAAGATGGGCGAGTTTACTATGGCTACACCTTC
TRBV7-2	TRBJ2-5	.	.	CASSFQTGSETQYF	TGTGCCAGCAGCTTCCAGACAGGTTCGGAGACCCAGTACTTC
TRBV7-2	TRBJ2-1	TRBD2	.	CASSPQAGGYNEQFF	TGTGCCAGCAGCCCCCAAGCGGGGGGTTACAATGAGCAGTTCTTC
TRBV6-5	TRBJ2-7	.	.	CASSDTHEQYF	TGTGCCAGCAGTGATACTCACGAGCAGTACTTC
TRBV14	TRBJ2-5	.	.	CASSQYQETQYF	TGTGCCAGCAGCCAATACCAAGAGACCCAGTACTTC
TRBV10-1	TRBJ1-5	.	.	CASSRDSNQPQHF	TGCGCCAGCAGCAGGGATAGCAATCAGCCCCAGCATTTT
TRBV27	TRBJ1-6	TRBD1	.	CASSLVGGRVWSPLHF	TGTGCCAGCAGTTTAGTAGGGGGCAGAGTTTGGTCACCCCTCCACTTT
TRBV30	TRBJ1-3	TRBD1	.	CAWSVRVQGGEGTHSGNTIYF	TGTGCCTGGAGTGTCCGGGTCCAGGGGGGGGAGGGGACTCACTCTGGAAACACCATATATTTT
TRBV5-5	TRBJ1-6	.	few	CASSLNGSPLHF	TGTGCCAGCAGCTTGAACGGGTCACCCCTCCACTTT
TRBV19	TRBJ1-1	TRBD1	.	CASKRDSMNTEAFF	TGTGCCAGTAAGCGGGACAGTATGAACACTGAAGCTTTCTTT
TRBV7-7	TRBJ2-5	TRBD1	.	CASSLRQGQETQYF	TGTGCCAGCAGCTTACGACAGGGCCAAGAGACCCAGTACTTC
TRBV7-2	TRBJ2-7	.	.	CASSLAFSSYEQYF	TGTGCCAGCAGCTTAGCGTTCAGCAGCTACGAGCAGTACTTC
TRBV27	TRBJ1-5	TRBD1	.	CASSLQGGNQPQHF	TGTGCCAGCAGTCTACAGGGGGGGAATCAGCCCCAGCATTTT
TRBV6-1	TRBJ2-7	TRBD2	.	CASSVAGVRDEQYF	TGTGCCAGCAGTGTGGCGGGAGTAAGGGACGAGCAGTACTTC
TRBV9	TRBJ2-7	.	once	CASSAQPDSYEQYF	TGTGCCAGCAGCGCCCAGCCAGACTCCTACGAGCAGTACTTC
TRBV15	TRBJ1-2	TRBD1	.	CATTNGQGYYGYTF	TGTGCCACCACGAACGGACAGGGCTACTATGGCTACACCTTC
TRBV5-1	TRBJ2-3	.	.	CASSPPSDTQYF	TGCGCCAGCAGCCCCCCTAGCGATACGCAGTATTTT
TRBV21-1	TRBJ1-5	.	.	CASSNHRGRPFVDQPQHF	TGTGCCAGCAGCAACCACAGGGGGCGGCCGTTTGTTGATCAGCCCCAGCATTTT
TRBV5-6	TRBJ1-4	.	once	CASSPRLLGPGGNEKLFF	TGTGCCAGCAGCCCCCGGTTGCTCGGGCCTGGCGGTAATGAAAAACTGTTTTTT
TRBV6-1	TRBJ1-1	.	.	CASSVSPGRDTEAFF	TGTGCCAGCAGTGTATCTCCAGGTCGGGACACTGAAGCTTTCTTT
TRBV10-1	TRBJ2-2	.	.	CASSESKQGELFF	TGCGCCAGCAGTGAGTCAAAGCAGGGGGAGCTGTTTTTT
TRBV4-1	TRBJ2-5	TRBD2	.	CASSPGSGGTKETQYF	TGCGCCAGCAGCCCGGGTAGCGGGGGGACTAAAGAGACCCAGTACTTC
TRBV2	TRBJ1-3	.	.	CASTGTVAGNTIYF	TGTGCCAGCACCGGGACCGTCGCGGGAAACACCATATATTTT
TRBV6-5	TRBJ1-1	.	once	CASRLTQVAEAFF	TGTGCCAGCAGACTCACACAGGTCGCTGAAGCTTTCTTT
TRBV6-5	TRBJ1-2	TRBD1	.	CATIRDRGSNYGYTF	TGTGCCACTATCCGGGACAGGGGAAGTAACTATGGCTACACCTTC
TRBV7-2	TRBJ1-5	.	.	CATGDGNQPQHF	TGTGCCACGGGGGATGGCAATCAGCCCCAGCATTTT
TRBV7-2	TRBJ2-3	.	.	CASSLEPFSADTQYF	TGTGCCAGCAGCTTAGAGCCCTTTTCGGCAGATACGCAGTATTTT
TRBV10-1	TRBJ1-2	TRBD1	.	CASSPDRRSYGYTF	TGCGCCAGCAGTCCGGACAGGCGGAGCTATGGCTACACCTTC
TRBV18	TRBJ1-4	.	.	CASSPRAGTATNEKLFF	TGTGCCAGCTCACCACGGGCCGGGACGGCAACTAATGAAAAACTGTTTTTT
TRBV19	TRBJ1-2	TRBD1	.	CASSILGQGGYGYTF	TGTGCCAGTAGTATTCTGGGACAGGGAGGTTATGGCTACACCTTC
TRBV5-5	TRBJ1-2	.	.	CASSLRTMLLVNYGYTF	TGTGCCAGCAGCTTGAGGACAATGCTCCTAGTCAACTATGGCTACACCTTC
TRBV7-9	TRBJ2-1	TRBD1	.	CASSSIRDRGINEQFF	TGTGCCAGCAGTAGTATCCGGGACAGGGGAATTAATGAGCAGTTCTTC
TRBV9	TRBJ2-6	.	.	CASSVGLQNSGANVLTF	TGTGCCAGCAGCGTTGGGCTGCAGAACTCTGGGGCCAACGTCCTGACTTTC
TRBV9	TRBJ1-4	.	.	CASSEGATNEKLFF	TGTGCCAGCAGCGAAGGAGCAACTAATGAAAAACTGTTTTTT